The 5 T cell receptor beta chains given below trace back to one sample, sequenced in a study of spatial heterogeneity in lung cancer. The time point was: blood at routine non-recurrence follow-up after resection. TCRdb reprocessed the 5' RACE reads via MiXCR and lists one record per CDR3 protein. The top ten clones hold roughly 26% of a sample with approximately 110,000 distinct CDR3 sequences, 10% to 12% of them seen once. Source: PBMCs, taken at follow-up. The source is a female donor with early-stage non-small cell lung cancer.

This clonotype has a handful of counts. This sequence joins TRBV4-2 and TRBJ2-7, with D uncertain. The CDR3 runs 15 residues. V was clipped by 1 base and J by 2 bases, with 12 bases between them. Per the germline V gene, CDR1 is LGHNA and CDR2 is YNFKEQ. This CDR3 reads CASSQGRGQPYEQYF. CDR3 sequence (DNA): TGTGCCAGCAGCCAAGGCCGCGGCCAGCCCTACGAGCAGTACTTC.

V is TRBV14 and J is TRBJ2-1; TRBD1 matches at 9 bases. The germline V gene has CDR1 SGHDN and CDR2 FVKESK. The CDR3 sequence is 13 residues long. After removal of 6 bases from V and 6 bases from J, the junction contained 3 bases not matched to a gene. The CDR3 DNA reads TGTGCCAGCAGGGGACAGGGTATCAATGAGCAGTTCTTC. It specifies CASRGQGINEQFF. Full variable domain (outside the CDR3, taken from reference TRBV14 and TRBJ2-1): EAGVTQFPSHSVIEKGQTVTLRCDPISGHDNLYWYRRVMGKEIKFLLHFVKESKQDESGMPNNRFLAERTGGTYSTLKVQPAELEDSGVYFCASRGQGINEQFFGPGTRLTVL.

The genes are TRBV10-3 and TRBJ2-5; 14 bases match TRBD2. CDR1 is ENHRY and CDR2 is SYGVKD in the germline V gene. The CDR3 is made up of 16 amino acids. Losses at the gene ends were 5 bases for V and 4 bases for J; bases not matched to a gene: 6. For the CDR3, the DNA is TGTGCCATCAGTAAGGGACTAGCGGGAGTTGGAGAGACCCAGTACTTC. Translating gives CAISKGLAGVGETQYF.

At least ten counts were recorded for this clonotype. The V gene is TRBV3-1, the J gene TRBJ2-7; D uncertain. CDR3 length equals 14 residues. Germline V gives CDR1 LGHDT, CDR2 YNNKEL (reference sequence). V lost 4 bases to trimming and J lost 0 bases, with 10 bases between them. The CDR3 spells CASSPTTGSYEQYF. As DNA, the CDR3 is TGTGCCAGCAGCCCCACCACGGGCTCCTACGAGCAGTACTTC.

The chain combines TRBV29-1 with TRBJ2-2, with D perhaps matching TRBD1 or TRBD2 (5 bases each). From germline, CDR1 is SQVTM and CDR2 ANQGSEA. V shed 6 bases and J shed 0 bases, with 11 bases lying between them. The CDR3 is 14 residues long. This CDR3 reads CSVLPGPNTGELFF. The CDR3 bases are TGCAGCGTCCTGCCGGGACCGAACACCGGGGAGCTGTTTTTT.